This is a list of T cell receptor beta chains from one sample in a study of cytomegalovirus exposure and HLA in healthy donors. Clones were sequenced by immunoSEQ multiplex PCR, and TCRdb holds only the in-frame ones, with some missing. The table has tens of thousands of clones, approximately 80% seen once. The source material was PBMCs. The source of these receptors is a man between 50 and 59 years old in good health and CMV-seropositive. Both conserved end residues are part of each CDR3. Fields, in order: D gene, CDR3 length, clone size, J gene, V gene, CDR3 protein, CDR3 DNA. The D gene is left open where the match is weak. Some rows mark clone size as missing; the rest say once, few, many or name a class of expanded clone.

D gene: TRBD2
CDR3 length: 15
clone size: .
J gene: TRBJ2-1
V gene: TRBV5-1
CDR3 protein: CASSLGAGGWDEQFF
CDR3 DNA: TGCGCCAGCAGCTTGGGGGCGGGAGGCTGGGATGAGCAGTTCTTC

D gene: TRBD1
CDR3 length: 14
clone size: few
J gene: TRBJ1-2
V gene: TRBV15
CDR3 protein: CATSRDPTQGGWTF
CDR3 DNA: TGTGCCACCAGCAGAGACCCTACACAGGGGGGATGGACCTTC

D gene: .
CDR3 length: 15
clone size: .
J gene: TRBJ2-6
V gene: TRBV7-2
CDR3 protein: CASSLVLAGANVLTF
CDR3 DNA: TGTGCCAGCAGCTTAGTCCTGGCAGGGGCCAACGTCCTGACTTTC

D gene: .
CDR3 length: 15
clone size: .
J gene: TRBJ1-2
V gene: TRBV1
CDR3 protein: CTSSQGYRANYGYTF
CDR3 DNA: TGCACCAGCAGCCAAGGGTACAGGGCTAACTATGGCTACACCTTC

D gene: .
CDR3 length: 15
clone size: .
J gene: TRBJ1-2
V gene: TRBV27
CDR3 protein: CASSLLGRASYGYTF
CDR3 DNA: TGTGCCAGCAGTTTATTGGGCAGGGCCTCCTATGGCTACACCTTC

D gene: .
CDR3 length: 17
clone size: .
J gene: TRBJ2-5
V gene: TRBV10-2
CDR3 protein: CASSPGGGIIRIETQYF
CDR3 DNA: TGCGCCAGCAGCCCCGGTGGGGGGATCATTCGGATAGAGACCCAGTACTTC

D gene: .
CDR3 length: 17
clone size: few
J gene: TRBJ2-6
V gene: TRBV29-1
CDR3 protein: CSVASGDGSPGANVLTF
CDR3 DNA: TGCAGCGTTGCCTCGGGGGACGGCTCACCTGGGGCCAACGTCCTGACTTTC

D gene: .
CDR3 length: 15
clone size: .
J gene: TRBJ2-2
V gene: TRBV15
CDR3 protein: CATSISRYPTGELFF
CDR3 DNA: TGTGCCACCAGCATAAGCAGGTATCCCACCGGGGAGCTGTTTTTT

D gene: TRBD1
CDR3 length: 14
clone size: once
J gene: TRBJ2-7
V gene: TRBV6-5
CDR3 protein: CASSRTGVSYEQYF
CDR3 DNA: TGTGCCAGCAGCCGGACAGGGGTCTCCTACGAGCAGTACTTC

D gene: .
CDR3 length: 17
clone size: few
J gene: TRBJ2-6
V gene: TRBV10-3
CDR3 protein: CAIRAIDRRSGANGLTF
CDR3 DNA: TGTGCCATCAGGGCAATCGACAGACGCTCTGGGGCCAACGGCCTGACTTTC

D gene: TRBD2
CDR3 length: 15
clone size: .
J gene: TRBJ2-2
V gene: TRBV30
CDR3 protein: CAWRIAGGNTGELFF
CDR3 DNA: TGTGCCTGGAGGATAGCGGGAGGGAACACCGGGGAGCTGTTTTTT

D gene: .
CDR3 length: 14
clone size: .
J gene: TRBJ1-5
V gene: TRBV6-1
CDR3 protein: CASSPTAVHQPQHF
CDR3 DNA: TGTGCCAGCAGTCCGACAGCCGTTCATCAGCCCCAGCATTTT

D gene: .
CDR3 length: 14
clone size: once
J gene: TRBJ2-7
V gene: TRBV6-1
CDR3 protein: CASSEAGRHYEQYF
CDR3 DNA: TGTGCCAGCAGTGAAGCGGGCCGGCACTACGAGCAGTACTTC

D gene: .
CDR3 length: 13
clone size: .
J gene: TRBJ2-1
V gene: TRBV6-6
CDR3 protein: CASTPPEGFEQFF
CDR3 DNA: TGTGCCAGCACCCCCCCGGAGGGATTTGAGCAGTTCTTC

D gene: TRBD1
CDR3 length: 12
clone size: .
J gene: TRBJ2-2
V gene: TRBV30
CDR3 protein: CAWTGGTGELFF
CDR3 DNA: TGTGCCTGGACAGGGGGTACCGGGGAGCTGTTTTTT

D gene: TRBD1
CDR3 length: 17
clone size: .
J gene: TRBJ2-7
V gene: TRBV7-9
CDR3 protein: CASSLDETGLQGYEQYF
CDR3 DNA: TGTGCCAGCAGCTTAGATGAGACAGGGTTACAAGGGTACGAGCAGTACTTC

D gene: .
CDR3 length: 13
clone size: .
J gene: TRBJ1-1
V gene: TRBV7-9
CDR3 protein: CASSGQRPTEAFF
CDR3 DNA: TGTGCCAGCAGCGGACAAAGACCCACTGAAGCTTTCTTT

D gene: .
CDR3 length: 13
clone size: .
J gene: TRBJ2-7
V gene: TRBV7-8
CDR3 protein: CASSLSQGYEQYF
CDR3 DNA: TGTGCCAGCAGCTTATCTCAGGGCTACGAGCAGTACTTC

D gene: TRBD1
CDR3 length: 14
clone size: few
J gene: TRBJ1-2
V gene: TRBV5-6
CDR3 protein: CASSPWGQAYGYTF
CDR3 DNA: TGTGCCAGCAGCCCCTGGGGACAGGCTTATGGCTACACCTTC

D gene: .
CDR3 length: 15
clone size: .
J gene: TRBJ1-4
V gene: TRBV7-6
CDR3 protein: CASSLGGMLGEKLFF
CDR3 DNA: TGTGCCAGCAGCTTAGGAGGGATGCTCGGCGAAAAACTGTTTTTT

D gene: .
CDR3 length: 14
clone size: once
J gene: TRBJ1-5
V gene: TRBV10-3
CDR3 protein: CAISDREGNQPQHF
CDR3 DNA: TGTGCCATCAGTGACCGGGAGGGCAATCAGCCCCAGCATTTT

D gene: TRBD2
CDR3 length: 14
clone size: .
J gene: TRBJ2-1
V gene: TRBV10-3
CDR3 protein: CAIRGLAGNHEQFF
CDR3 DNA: TGTGCCATCAGAGGACTAGCGGGAAACCATGAGCAGTTCTTC

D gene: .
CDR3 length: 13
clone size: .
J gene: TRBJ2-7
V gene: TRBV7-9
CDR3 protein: CASSLQGVHEQYF
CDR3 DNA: TGTGCCAGCAGCCTACAAGGGGTCCACGAGCAGTACTTC

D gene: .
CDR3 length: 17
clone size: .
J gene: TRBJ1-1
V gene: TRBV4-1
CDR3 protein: CASSQDFFQGPSSEAFF
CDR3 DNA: TGCGCCAGCAGCCAAGATTTCTTTCAGGGGCCCTCTTCTGAAGCTTTCTTT

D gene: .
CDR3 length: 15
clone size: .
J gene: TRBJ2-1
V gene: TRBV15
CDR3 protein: CATSRFSEVGNEQFF
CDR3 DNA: TGTGCCACCAGCAGATTTAGCGAAGTGGGCAATGAGCAGTTCTTC

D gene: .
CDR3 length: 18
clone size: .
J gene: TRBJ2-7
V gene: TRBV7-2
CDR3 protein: CASSLAFRIGIGRYEQYF
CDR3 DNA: TGTGCCAGCAGCTTAGCCTTCAGGATCGGGATTGGGAGATACGAGCAGTACTTC

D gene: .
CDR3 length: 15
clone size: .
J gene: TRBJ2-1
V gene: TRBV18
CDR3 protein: CASSPPNRAYNEQFF
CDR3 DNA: TGTGCCAGCTCACCACCGAACAGGGCTTACAATGAGCAGTTCTTC

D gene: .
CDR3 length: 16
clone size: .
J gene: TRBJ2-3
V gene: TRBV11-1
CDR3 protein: CASSLAIERGSDTQYF
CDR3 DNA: TGTGCCAGCAGCTTAGCCATCGAACGGGGATCAGATACGCAGTATTTT

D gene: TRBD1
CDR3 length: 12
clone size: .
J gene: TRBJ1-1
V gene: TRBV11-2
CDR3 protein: CASSWDRGQAFF
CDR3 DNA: TGTGCCAGCAGCTGGGACAGGGGGCAGGCTTTCTTT

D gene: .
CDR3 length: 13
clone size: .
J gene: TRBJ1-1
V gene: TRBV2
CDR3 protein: CASSFEGRTEAFF
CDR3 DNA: TGTGCCAGCAGTTTCGAGGGTCGGACTGAAGCTTTCTTT

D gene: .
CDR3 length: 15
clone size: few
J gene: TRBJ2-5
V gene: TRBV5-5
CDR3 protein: CASSPGRGTEETQYF
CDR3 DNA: TGTGCCAGCAGCCCCGGCCGGGGGACAGAAGAGACCCAGTACTTC

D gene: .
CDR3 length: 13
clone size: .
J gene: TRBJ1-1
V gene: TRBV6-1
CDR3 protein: CASSVRVNTEAFF
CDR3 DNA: TGTGCCAGCAGTGTGAGGGTGAACACTGAAGCTTTCTTT

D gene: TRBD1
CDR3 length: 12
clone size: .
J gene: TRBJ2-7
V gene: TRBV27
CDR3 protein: CARRDRHSEQYF
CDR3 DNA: TGTGCCAGACGGGACAGGCATTCCGAGCAGTACTTC

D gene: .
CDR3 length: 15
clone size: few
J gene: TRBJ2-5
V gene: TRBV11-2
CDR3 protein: CASSLDQGGYETQYF
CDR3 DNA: TGTGCCAGCAGCTTAGATCAAGGAGGGTATGAGACCCAGTACTTC

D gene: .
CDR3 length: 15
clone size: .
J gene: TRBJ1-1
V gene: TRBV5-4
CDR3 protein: CASSSAPPGNTEAFF
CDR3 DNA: TGTGCCAGCAGCTCGGCCCCCCCAGGGAACACTGAAGCTTTCTTT

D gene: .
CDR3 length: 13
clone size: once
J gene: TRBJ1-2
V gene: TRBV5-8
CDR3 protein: CASSYDRTYGYTF
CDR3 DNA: TGTGCCAGCAGCTATGACAGGACGTATGGCTACACCTTC

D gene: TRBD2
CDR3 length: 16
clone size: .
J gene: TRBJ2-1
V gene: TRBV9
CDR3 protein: CASSGSGRGGGNEQFF
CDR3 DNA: TGTGCCAGCAGCGGTAGCGGGAGGGGGGGAGGCAATGAGCAGTTCTTC

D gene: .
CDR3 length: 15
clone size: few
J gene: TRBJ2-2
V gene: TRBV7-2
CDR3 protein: CASSSRGWGTGELFF
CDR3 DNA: TGTGCCAGCAGCTCACGGGGGTGGGGCACCGGGGAGCTGTTTTTT

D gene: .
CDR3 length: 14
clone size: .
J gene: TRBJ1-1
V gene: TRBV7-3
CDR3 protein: CASSTDGLDTEAFF
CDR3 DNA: TGTGCCAGCAGCACGGACGGACTAGACACTGAAGCTTTCTTT

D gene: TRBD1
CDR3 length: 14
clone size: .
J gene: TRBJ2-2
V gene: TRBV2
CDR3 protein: CASTGDRVTGELFF
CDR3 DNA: TGTGCCAGCACCGGGGACAGGGTAACCGGGGAGCTGTTTTTT

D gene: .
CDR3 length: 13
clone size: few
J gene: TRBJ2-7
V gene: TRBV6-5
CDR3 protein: CASSEGMNYEQYF
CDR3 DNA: TGTGCCAGCAGTGAGGGTATGAACTACGAGCAGTACTTC

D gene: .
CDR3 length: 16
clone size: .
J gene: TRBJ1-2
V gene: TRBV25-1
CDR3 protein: CASSAISQGHRYGYTF
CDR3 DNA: TGTGCCAGCAGCGCAATATCCCAGGGGCATCGCTATGGCTACACCTTC

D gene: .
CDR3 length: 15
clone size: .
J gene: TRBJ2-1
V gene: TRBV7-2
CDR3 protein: CASSLVGRATDEQFF
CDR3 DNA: TGTGCCAGCAGCTTAGTCGGCAGGGCCACGGATGAGCAGTTCTTC

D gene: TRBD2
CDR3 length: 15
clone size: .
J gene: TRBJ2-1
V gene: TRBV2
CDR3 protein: CASSEGLAPYNEQFF
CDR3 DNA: TGTGCCAGCAGTGAAGGACTAGCTCCCTACAATGAGCAGTTCTTC

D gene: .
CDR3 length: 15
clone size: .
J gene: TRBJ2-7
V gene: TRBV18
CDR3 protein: CASSMGRPTSYEQYF
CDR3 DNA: TGTGCCAGCTCTATGGGCCGGCCCACCTCCTACGAGCAGTACTTC

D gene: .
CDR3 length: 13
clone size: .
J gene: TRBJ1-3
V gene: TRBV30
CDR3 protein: CAWNGNSGNTIYF
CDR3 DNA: TGTGCCTGGAACGGGAACTCTGGAAACACCATATATTTT

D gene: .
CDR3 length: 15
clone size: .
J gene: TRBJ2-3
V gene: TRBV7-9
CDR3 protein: CASRGWGAQGDTQYF
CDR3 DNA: TGTGCCAGCAGGGGCTGGGGCGCACAGGGAGATACGCAGTATTTT

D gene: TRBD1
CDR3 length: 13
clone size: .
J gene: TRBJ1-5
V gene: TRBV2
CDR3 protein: CASSRQGTEPQHF
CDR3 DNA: TGTGCCAGCTCCCGACAGGGGACCGAACCCCAGCATTTT

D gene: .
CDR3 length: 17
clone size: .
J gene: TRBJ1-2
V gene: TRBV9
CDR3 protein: CASSVGTDDKINYGYTF
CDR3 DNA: TGTGCCAGCAGCGTAGGAACAGACGATAAGATTAACTATGGCTACACCTTC

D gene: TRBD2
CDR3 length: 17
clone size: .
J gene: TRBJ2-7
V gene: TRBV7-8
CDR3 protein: CASSSNPRGARGGEQYF
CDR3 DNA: TGTGCCAGCAGCTCAAACCCTCGGGGCGCCCGGGGGGGTGAGCAGTACTTC

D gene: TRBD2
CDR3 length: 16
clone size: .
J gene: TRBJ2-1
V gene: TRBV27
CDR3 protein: CASSEREGLKDNEQFF
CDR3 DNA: TGTGCCAGCAGTGAGCGGGAGGGCCTTAAAGACAATGAGCAGTTCTTC

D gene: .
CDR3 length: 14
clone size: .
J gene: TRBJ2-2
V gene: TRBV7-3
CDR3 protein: CASSRTANTGELFF
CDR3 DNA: TGTGCCAGCAGCCGAACAGCGAACACCGGGGAGCTGTTTTTT

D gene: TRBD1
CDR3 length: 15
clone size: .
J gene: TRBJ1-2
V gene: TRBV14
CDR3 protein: CASSPTGYEDYGYTF
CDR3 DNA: TGTGCCAGCAGCCCGACAGGGTATGAGGACTATGGCTACACCTTC

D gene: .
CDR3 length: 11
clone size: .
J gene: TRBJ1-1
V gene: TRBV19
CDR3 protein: CASTGYTEAFF
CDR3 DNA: TGTGCCAGTACGGGTTACACTGAAGCTTTCTTT